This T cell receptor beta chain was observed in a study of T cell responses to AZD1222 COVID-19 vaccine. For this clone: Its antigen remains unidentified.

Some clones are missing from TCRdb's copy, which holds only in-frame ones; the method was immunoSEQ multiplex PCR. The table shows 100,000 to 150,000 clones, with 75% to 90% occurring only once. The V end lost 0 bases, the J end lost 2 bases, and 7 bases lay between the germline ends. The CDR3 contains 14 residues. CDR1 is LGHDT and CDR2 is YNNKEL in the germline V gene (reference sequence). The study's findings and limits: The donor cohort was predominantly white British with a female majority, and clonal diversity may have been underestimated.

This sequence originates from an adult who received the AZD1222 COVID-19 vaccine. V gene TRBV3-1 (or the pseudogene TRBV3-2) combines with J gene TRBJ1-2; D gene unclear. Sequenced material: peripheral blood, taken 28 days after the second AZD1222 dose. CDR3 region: CASSQDSGNYGYTF. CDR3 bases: TGTGCCAGCAGCCAAGATTCCGGGAACTATGGCTACACCTTC.